This T cell receptor beta chain was retrieved from a study of T cell responses to AZD1222 COVID-19 vaccine. Analyses pooled second doses at about 4 or about 12 weeks. Study results and limitations: An increase in Spike-specific TCR breadth and depth was observed after two AZD1222 doses.

The repertoire was sequenced with immunoSEQ multiplex PCR; TCRdb's copy has only in-frame clones and lacks some. The sample holds over 90,000 clones, 80% to 95% seen once. Worth noting for this clone: Antigen: not known.

V lost 6 bases, J lost 4 bases, and 8 bases stayed unmatched. Germline loops: CDR1 SNHLY, CDR2 FYNNEI. CDR3 length: 14 amino acids. The input for sequencing was peripheral blood, taken 28 days after the second AZD1222 dose. This TCR derives from an adult who received the AZD1222 COVID-19 vaccine. The chain employs TRBV2 and TRBJ2-5; 7 nucleotides agree with TRBD1. The CDR3, as DNA: TGTGCCAGCAGGGGACAGCGACTATTAGAGACCCAGTACTTC. The encoded protein is CASRGQRLLETQYF.